The 18 T cell receptor beta chains in this list originate from one sample, sequenced in a study of cytomegalovirus exposure and HLA in healthy donors. Using immunoSEQ multiplex PCR, the repertoire was profiled, and TCRdb retains in-frame clones only, with some absent. The repertoire holds 65,000 to 90,000 clones, with 85% to 95% as singletons. The source material was PBMCs. The receptor set was obtained from a man aged 18 to 30 in good health and CMV-seronegative.

The chain has TRBV21-1 and TRBJ2-2; the table assigns TRBD1, which was not confirmed against the DNA. TRBV21-1 is a pseudogene. The CDR3 sequence is 17 residues long. CDR3 sequence: CASSRETGWKNTGELFF. The CDR3 nucleotides are TGTGCCAGCAGCAGAGAGACAGGGTGGAAGAACACCGGGGAGCTGTTTTTT.

This chain links TRBV13 with TRBJ2-7; the match to TRBD2 covers 7 bases. V shed 5 bases, J shed 3 bases, and the junction held 7 bases outside the gene matches. The germline CDR1 and CDR2 sequences are PRHDT and FYEKMQ (reference sequence). CDR3 length: 14 residues. The DNA of the CDR3 is TGTGCCAGCAGCCGGGCGGGGGAAGACTACGAGCAGTACTTC. Encoded protein: CASSRAGEDYEQYF.

The CDR3 loop is CATSRAWEAGYTF. CDR3 coding DNA: TGTGCCACCAGCAGAGCCTGGGAGGCTGGCTACACCTTC. The chain has TRBV15 and TRBJ1-2; no reliable D call. V lost 1 base, J lost 7 bases, and 10 bases lay in between. In germline, CDR1 is LNHNV, CDR2 YYDKDF (reference sequence). The CDR3 has 13 amino acids.

The chain combines TRBV5-4 with TRBJ1-1; 7 nucleotides agree with TRBD1. V lost 5 bases to trimming and J lost 5 bases; unmatched junction nucleotides: 6. Germline V gives CDR1 SGHNT, CDR2 YYREEE (reference sequence). This CDR3 contains 13 residues. The CDR3, as DNA: TGTGCCAGCAGACGGGACAGTCGTACTGAAGCTTTCTTT. This encodes CASRRDSRTEAFF.

The chain carries TRBV9 and TRBJ1-1, with TRBD1 identical over 9 bases. The germline gives CDR1 SGDLS, CDR2 YYNGEE. Losses at the gene ends were 0 bases for V and 0 bases for J; bases not matched to a gene: 6. This CDR3 is built from 17 residues. CDR3 bases: TGTGCCAGCAGCGTAGACCCGACAGGGGGAGTGAACACTGAAGCTTTCTTT. This sequence encodes CASSVDPTGGVNTEAFF. The full variable domain, in which reference TRBV9 and TRBJ1-1 provide the parts outside the CDR3, is DSGVTQTPKHLITATGQRVTLRCSPRSGDLSVYWYQQSLDQGLQFLIQYYNGEERAKGNILERFSAQQFPDLHSELNLSSLELGDSALYFCASSVDPTGGVNTEAFFGQGTRLTVV.

This chain joins TRBV6-6 and TRBJ2-6; D possibly corresponds to TRBD2 (5 bases). The CDR3 has 16 residues. Trimming pared 8 bases from V and 0 bases from J, leaving 14 bases between. Germline V gene sequence: CDR1 MNHNY, CDR2 SVGAGI (reference sequence). CDR3 protein: CASGLGSPSGANVLTF. CDR3 coding DNA: TGTGCCAGCGGCCTGGGGAGTCCCTCTGGGGCCAACGTCCTGACTTTC.

The rearrangement uses TRBV19 and TRBJ1-1, with D maybe TRBD1 (6 bases). Trimming stripped 2 bases from V and 4 bases from J, with 8 bases between. The germline V gene has CDR1 LNHDA and CDR2 SQIVND (reference sequence). The CDR3 length is 13 residues. The chain's CDR3 is CASSIRGATEAFF. In DNA, the CDR3 is TGTGCCAGTAGTATACGGGGGGCCACTGAAGCTTTCTTT.

The CDR3 protein is CAWSTSGGAHHTQYF. The DNA for the CDR3 is TGTGCCTGGAGTACTAGCGGGGGGGCACATCATACGCAGTATTTT. V is TRBV30 and J is TRBJ2-3; TRBD2 aligns across 13 bases. V shed 2 bases, J shed 7 bases, and the junction held 6 bases outside the gene matches. This CDR3 contains 15 residues. The germline V gene has CDR1 GTSNPN and CDR2 SVGIG (reference sequence).

CDR3 sequence: CASSLPPSGGENTQYF. CDR3 DNA sequence: TGTGCCAGCAGTCTCCCTCCCAGCGGGGGTGAGAATACGCAGTATTTT. This rearrangement joins TRBV27 to TRBJ2-3, with 8 bases lining up with TRBD2. CDR3 length equals 16 residues. J gave up 7 bases and V 5 bases, and 14 bases lay outside the gene matches. Germline V gives CDR1 MNHEY, CDR2 SMNVEV (reference sequence).

This chain uses TRBV7-8 with TRBJ1-5; D gene uncertain. Trimming left V 5 bases short and J 6 bases short, with 17 bases between. This CDR3 contains 15 residues. The germline V gene encodes CDR1 SGHVS and CDR2 FQNEAQ. The CDR3 coding sequence is TGTGCCAGCAGCGCCGTTGAGCGGCCGGCTCAGCCCCAGCATTTT. Amino acids: CASSAVERPAQPQHF.

The genes are TRBV20-1 and TRBJ1-2, with D perhaps TRBD1 (6 bases). Germline CDR1 is DFQATT and CDR2 is SNEGSKA (reference sequence). The V end lost 5 bases, the J end lost 10 bases, and 11 bases lay between the germline ends. This CDR3 has 10 amino acids. CDR3: CSAPRTDYTF. In DNA form, the CDR3 reads TGCAGTGCTCCTAGGACAGACTACACCTTC.

This sequence joins TRBV6-6 and TRBJ1-4; D is uncertain. The CDR3 loop spans 13 amino acids. From germline, CDR1 is MNHNY and CDR2 SVGAGI (reference sequence). Trimming stripped 1 base from V and 5 bases from J, with 5 bases between. For the CDR3, the DNA is TGTGCCAGCAGTTACTGGGCCAATGAAAAACTGTTTTTT. Protein sequence: CASSYWANEKLFF.

The chain carries TRBV12-2 and TRBJ1-6. TRBV12-2 corresponds to a pseudogene. The CDR3 contains 17 residues. The chain's CDR3 is CASRLEVEGSYNSPLHF. The CDR3 DNA reads as TGTGCAAGTCGCTTAGAGGTGGAGGGATCCTATAATTCACCCCTCCACTTT.

V and J are TRBV7-6 and TRBJ2-3, with 9 bases lining up with TRBD2. The CDR3 has 14 residues. Trimming cost V 2 bases and J 9 bases; bases outside gene matches: 6. The germline V gene has CDR1 SGHVS and CDR2 FNYEAQ. CDR3 sequence (DNA): TGTGCCAGCAGCTTAATTAGCGGGGGAGACACGCAGTATTTT. This sequence encodes CASSLISGGDTQYF.

The rearrangement uses TRBV6-1 and TRBJ1-1; 8 bases are shared with TRBD1. The ends lost 1 base at V and 1 base at J; junction bases unmatched: 5. CDR3 length: 16 amino acids. The V gene's germline CDR1 is MNHNS and CDR2 SASEGT. This chain's CDR3 is CASSEGGQGPNTEAFF. The DNA of the CDR3 is TGTGCCAGCAGTGAAGGAGGACAGGGACCGAACACTGAAGCTTTCTTT.

The chain joins TRBV29-1 to TRBJ2-3, with 8 bases fitting TRBD1. Germline CDR1 SQVTM, CDR2 ANQGSEA. The CDR3 runs to 18 residues. The ends lost 3 bases at V and 2 bases at J; junction bases unmatched: 16. CDR3 nucleotides: TGCAGCGTTGAGGCCAGGGTGGGGACAGGAGGGGCCACAGATACGCAGTATTTT. This gives the protein CSVEARVGTGGATDTQYF.

The CDR3 nucleotides are TGTGCCAGCAGCTCTAGCTCCTACGAGCAGTACTTC. Protein sequence: CASSSSSYEQYF. The chain is built from TRBV7-2 and TRBJ2-7; no firm D call. Trimming cost V 4 bases and J 0 bases, with 4 bases left between them. The CDR3 covers 12 residues. Germline values: CDR1 SGHTA, CDR2 FQGNSA.

This clone was seen a few times. The chain recombines TRBV10-3 with TRBJ2-2, with 8 bases that match TRBD2. This CDR3 is 16 amino acids long. Trimming took 3 bases from V and 4 from J; bases not matched to a gene: 7. Germline CDR1 and CDR2: ENHRY and SYGVKD. The CDR3 sequence is CAISEGGTRITGELFF. DNA of the CDR3: TGTGCCATCAGTGAAGGTGGGACTAGAATCACCGGGGAGCTGTTTTTT.